A single sample gave rise to the 7 T cell receptor beta chains below, sequenced in a study of regulatory T cells in long-lasting Graves disease. Time point defined: newly diagnosed GD, antithyroid drugs for less than 3 months. PBMCs were the source of the RNA used for TCR sequencing. Arm-PCR with iRepertoire HTBI primers amplified the CDR3 regions for these TCR beta libraries. Each CDR3 protein is one row after TCRdb ran MiXCR on the multiplex PCR reads. The sample records a few hundred thousand distinct CDR3 sequences, about 15% being singletons. Another study also made use of these data, one on T cells in Graves' hyperthyroidism and ophthalmopathy.

The sample consisted of peripheral blood mononuclear cells (PBMCs), taken at new diagnosis, from a patient treated with antithyroid drugs. The receptors derive from a woman in her forties or fifties with Graves disease.

This chain uses TRBV9 with TRBJ2-2, with D possibly being TRBD2 (6 bases). V was trimmed by 2 bases and J by 1 base, leaving 9 bases between them. Germline CDR1 reads SGDLS; CDR2 reads YYNGEE. The length of the CDR3 is 15 residues. CDR3 nucleotides: TGTGCCAGCAGCGTTTACGGGGGGAACACCGGGGAGCTGTTTTTT. Encoded protein: CASSVYGGNTGELFF.

V usage is TRBV5-1 and J usage is TRBJ1-2; 9 bases agree with TRBD1. With 4 bases clipped from V and 5 bases from J, the junction kept 9 bases outside the gene matches. CDR1 is SGHRS and CDR2 is YFSETQ in the germline V gene. CDR3 length: 15 residues. The CDR3: CASSPGTGSQYGYTF. Written as DNA, the CDR3 is TGCGCCAGCAGCCCGGGGACAGGGAGTCAATATGGCTACACCTTC.

Of note for this clonotype: This may be a read error, as it is one base from a much larger clone. The V and J genes are TRBV9 and TRBJ2-1; TRBD1 is a possible D gene (6 bases). With the DNA end fitting TRBJ2-7 better, the J assignment may be wrong. The CDR3 totals 13 residues. CDR1 SGDLS and CDR2 YYNGEE come from the germline V gene. CDR3 residues: CASNSDSYNEQYF. CDR3 sequence (DNA): TGTGCCAGCAACTCGGACAGTTACAATGAGCAGTACTTC.

Note on this clonotype: A far larger clone is only one base removed, so a read error is likely. The chain recombines TRBV28 with TRBJ2-1; D is perhaps TRBD1 (5 bases). The end of the DNA aligns better with TRBJ2-5, so the J call may be wrong. CDR1 and CDR2 from the germline V gene are MDHEN and SYDVKM. The CDR3 consists of 13 residues. The CDR3 reads CASSSGRQEAQYF. The CDR3 coding sequence is TGTGCCAGCAGTTCAGGGCGACAAGAGGCCCAGTACTTC.

This clonotype was counted many times. This sequence joins TRBV6-5 and TRBJ2-7, with a weak D call TRBD2 (5 bases). Germline assignment: CDR1 MNHEY and CDR2 SVGAGI. The CDR3 runs 13 residues. V was shortened by 2 bases and J by 3 bases, with 8 bases between the two germline ends. CDR3: CASSYEGFYEQYF. CDR3 DNA sequence: TGTGCCAGCAGTTACGAGGGCTTCTACGAGCAGTACTTC.

This clonotype was detected many times. The V call is TRBV13, the J call TRBJ1-6; 9 bases line up with TRBD1. This CDR3 has 17 residues. Germline V gene data show CDR1 as PRHDT and CDR2 as FYEKMQ (reference sequence). The ends lost 0 bases at V and 8 bases at J; junction bases unmatched: 8. As DNA, the CDR3 is TGTGCCAGCAGCTTAGGCCGTGGGGACAGGGCGGATTCACCCCTCCACTTT. It codes for CASSLGRGDRADSPLHF. Based on the CDR3 plus reference TRBV13 and TRBJ1-6, the full variable domain is AAGVIQSPRHLIKEKRETATLKCYPIPRHDTVYWYQQGPGQDPQFLISFYEKMQSDKGSIPDRFSAQQFSDYHSELNMSSLELGDSALYFCASSLGRGDRADSPLHFGNGTRLTVT.

At least ten counts were recorded for this clonotype. This chain joins TRBV9 and TRBJ2-2, with D perhaps TRBD2 (5 bases). Germline CDR1 reads SGDLS; CDR2 reads YYNGEE. This CDR3 region has 15 residues. V lost 0 bases and J lost 1, with 7 bases in between. The CDR3 bases are TGTGCCAGCAGCGTAGCTAGCTTGAACACCGGGGAGCTGTTTTTT. Amino acids: CASSVASLNTGELFF.